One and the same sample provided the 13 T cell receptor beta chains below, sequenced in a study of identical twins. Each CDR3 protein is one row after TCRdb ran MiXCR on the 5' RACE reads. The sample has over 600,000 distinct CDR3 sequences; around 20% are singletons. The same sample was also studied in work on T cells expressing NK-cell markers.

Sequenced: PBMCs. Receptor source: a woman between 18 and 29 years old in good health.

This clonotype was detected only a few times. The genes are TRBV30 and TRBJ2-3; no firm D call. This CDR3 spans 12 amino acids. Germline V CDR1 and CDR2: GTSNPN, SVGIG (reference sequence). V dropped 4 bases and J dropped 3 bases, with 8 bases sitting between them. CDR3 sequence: CAWTLGTDTQYF. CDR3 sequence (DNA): TGTGCCTGGACGCTGGGAACAGATACGCAGTATTTT.

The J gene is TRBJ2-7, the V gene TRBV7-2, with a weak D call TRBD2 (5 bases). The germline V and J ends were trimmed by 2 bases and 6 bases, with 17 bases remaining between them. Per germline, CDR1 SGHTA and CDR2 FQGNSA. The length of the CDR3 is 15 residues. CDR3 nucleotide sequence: TGTGCCAGCAGCTTAATAGGTCTAGCCGTACCCGAGCAGTACTTC. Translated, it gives CASSLIGLAVPEQYF.

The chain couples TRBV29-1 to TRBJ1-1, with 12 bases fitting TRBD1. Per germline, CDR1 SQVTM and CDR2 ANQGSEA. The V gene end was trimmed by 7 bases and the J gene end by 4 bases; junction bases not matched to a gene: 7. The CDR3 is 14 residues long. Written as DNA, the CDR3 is TGCAGCGCCGGGACAGGGGGCTTGAGCACTGAAGCTTTCTTT. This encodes CSAGTGGLSTEAFF.

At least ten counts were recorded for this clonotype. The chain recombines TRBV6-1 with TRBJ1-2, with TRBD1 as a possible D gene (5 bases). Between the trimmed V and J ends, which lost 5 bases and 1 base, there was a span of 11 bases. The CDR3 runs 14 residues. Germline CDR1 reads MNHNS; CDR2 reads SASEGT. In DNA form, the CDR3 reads TGTGCCAGCAGTACCGGGACCGTTAACTATGGCTACACCTTC. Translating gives CASSTGTVNYGYTF.

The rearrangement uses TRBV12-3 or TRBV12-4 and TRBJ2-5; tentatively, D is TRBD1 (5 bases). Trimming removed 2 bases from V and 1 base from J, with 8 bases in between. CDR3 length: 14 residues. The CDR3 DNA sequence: TGTGCCAGCAGTTTAAGGGGTTCCCAAGAGACCCAGTACTTC. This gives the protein CASSLRGSQETQYF.

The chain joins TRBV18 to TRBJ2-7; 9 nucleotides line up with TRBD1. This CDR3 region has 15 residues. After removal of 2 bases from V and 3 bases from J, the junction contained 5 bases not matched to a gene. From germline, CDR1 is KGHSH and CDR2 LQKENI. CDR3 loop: CASSPTGTGNYEQYF. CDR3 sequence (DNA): TGTGCCAGCTCACCAACCGGGACAGGGAACTACGAGCAGTACTTC.

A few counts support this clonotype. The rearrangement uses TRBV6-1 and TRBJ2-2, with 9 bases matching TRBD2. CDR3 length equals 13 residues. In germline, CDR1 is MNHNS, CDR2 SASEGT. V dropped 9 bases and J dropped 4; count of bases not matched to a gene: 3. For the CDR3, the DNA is TGTGCCAGTCAGACTAGCGGCACCGGGGAGCTGTTTTTT. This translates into CASQTSGTGELFF.

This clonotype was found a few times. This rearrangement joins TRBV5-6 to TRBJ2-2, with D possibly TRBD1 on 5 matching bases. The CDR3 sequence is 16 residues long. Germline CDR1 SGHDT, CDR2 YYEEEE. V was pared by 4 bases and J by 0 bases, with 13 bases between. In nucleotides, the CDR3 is TGTGCCAGCAGCCCTAGAGGCAGGGCGAACACCGGGGAGCTGTTTTTT. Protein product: CASSPRGRANTGELFF.

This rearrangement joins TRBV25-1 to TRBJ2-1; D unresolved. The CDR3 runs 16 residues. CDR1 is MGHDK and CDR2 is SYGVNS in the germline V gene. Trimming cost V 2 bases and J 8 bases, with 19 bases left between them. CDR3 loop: CASSEGVPPSYYEQFF. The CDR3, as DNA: TGTGCCAGCAGTGAAGGGGTACCGCCGTCTTACTATGAGCAGTTCTTC.

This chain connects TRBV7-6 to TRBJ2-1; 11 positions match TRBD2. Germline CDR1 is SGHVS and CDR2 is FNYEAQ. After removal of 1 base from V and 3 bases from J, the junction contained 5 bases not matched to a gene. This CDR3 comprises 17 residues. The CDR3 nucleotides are TGTGCCAGCAGCTTAGGACTAGCGGGGCAGGTCTACAATGAGCAGTTCTTC. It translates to CASSLGLAGQVYNEQFF.

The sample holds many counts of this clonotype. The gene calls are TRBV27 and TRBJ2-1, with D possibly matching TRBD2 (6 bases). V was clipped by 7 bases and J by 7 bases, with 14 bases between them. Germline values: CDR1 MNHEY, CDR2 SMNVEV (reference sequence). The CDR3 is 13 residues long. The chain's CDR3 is CASKRAPGNEQFF. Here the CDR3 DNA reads TGTGCCAGCAAGCGGGCCCCTGGGAATGAGCAGTTCTTC.

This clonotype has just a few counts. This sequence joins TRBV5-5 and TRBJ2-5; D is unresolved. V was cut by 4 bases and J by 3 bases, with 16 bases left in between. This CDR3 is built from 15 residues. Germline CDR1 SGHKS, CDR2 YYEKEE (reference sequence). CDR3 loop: CASSRKVRVEETQYF. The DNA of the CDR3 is TGTGCCAGCAGCCGAAAAGTGAGAGTTGAAGAGACCCAGTACTTC.

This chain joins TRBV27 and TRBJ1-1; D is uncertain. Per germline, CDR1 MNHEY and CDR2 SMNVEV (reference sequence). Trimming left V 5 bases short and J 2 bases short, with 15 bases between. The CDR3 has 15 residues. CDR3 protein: CASSRGTDVNTEAFF. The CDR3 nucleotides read TGTGCCAGCAGTCGAGGCACAGACGTAAACACTGAAGCTTTCTTT.